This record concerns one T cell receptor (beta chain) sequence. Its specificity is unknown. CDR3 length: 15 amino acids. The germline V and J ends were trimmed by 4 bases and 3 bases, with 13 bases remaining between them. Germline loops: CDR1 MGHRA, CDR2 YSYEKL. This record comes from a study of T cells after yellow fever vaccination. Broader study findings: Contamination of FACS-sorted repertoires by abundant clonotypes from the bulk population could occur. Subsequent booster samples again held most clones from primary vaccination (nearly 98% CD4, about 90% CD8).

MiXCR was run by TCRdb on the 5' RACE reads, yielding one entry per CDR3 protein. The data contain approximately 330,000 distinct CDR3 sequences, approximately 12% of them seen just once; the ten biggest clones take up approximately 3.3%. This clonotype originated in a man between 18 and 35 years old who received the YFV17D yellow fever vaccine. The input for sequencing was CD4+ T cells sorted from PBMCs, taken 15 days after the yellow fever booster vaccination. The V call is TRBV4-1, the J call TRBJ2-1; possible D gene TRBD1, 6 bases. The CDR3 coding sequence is TGCGCCAGCAGCCTACCGACAGGCATCTACAATGAGCAGTTCTTC. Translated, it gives CASSLPTGIYNEQFF.